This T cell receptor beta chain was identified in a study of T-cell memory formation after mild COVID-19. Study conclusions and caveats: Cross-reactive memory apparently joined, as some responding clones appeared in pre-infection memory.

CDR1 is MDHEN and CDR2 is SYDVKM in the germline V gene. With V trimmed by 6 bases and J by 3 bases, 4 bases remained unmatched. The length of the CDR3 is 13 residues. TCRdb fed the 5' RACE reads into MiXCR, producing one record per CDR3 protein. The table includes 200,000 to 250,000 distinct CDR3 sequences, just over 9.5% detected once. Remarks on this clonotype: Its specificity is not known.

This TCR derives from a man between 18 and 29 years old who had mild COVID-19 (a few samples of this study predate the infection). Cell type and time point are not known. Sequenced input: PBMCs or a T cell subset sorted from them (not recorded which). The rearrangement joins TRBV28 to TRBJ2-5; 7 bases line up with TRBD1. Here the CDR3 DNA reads TGTGCCAGCAGACAGGGGACCAAAGAGACCCAGTACTTC. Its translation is CASRQGTKETQYF. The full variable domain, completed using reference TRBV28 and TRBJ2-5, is DVKVTQSSRYLVKRTGEKVFLECVQDMDHENMFWYRQDPGLGLRLIYFSYDVKMKEKGDIPEGYSVSREKKERFSLILESASTNQTSMYLCASRQGTKETQYFGPGTRLLVL.